This T cell receptor (beta chain) was documented in a study of OX40 agonist ivuxolimab in advanced cancers. With respect to the entire study: The costimulatory receptor OX40 (CD134) was targeted by ivuxolimab, a fully human IgG2 agonistic monoclonal antibody. The purpose of peripheral TCRbeta sequencing was to test whether ivuxolimab changed TCR sequence diversity and led to clonal T-cell expansion. Partial responses occurred in three dose-escalation patients: two with cutaneous melanoma and one with hepatocellular carcinoma. Patients were allowed to have had prior anti-PD-1, anti-PD-L1 or anti-CTLA-4 therapy, and around 43% of the dose-escalation patients had been treated with checkpoint inhibitors. The paper describes the monotherapy dose-escalation part (N of about 57 patients) of the phase I trial of ivuxolimab. Of the 50 to 55 dose-escalation patients, hepatocellular carcinoma was present in roughly 19, melanoma in roughly 15, renal cell carcinoma in 9 and head and neck cancer in 9. The dose-escalation cohort was roughly 87% male with a mean age of 60 years, ranging from about 20 to 80. Intravenous ivuxolimab was administered to patients every 2 weeks at six dose levels: 0.01, 0.1, 0.3, 1.5, 3 and 10 mg/kg. Overall results and qualifications from the work: Clonal expansion of both CD4+ and CD8+ blood T cells was observed from baseline to week 6 at doses 0.1 to 3.0 mg/kg. Low levels of normalized T-cell clonal expansion were also seen in some patients who did not respond. On average, CD8+ T cells showed more expanded clones than CD4+ T cells after ivuxolimab. The antigen specificity of the peripheral T cells that underwent clonal expansion was not determined. In the 0.1-3.0 mg/kg groups, partial responders were among the patients with the lowest normalized peripheral clonal expansion, particularly in CD8+ T cells.

Patients with autoimmune disease history or receiving systemic immunosuppression were excluded from the trial. Peripheral blood for TCR sequencing was collected from all dose cohorts at baseline, on cycle 4 day 1, and on cycle 7 day 1. The samples were drawn from a first-in-human, open-label, multicenter phase I dose-escalation trial of ivuxolimab. Adults with locally advanced or metastatic head and neck squamous cell, hepatocellular, melanoma or renal cell carcinoma were enrolled in the trial. Before TCR sequencing, CD4+ T cells and CD8+ T cells were sorted from peripheral blood as separate populations. Genomic DNA was extracted from sorted cells for sequencing of the TCRbeta CDR3 region. TCRbeta CDR3 regions were sequenced using the immunoSEQ Assay. TCRdb mirrors the immuneACCESS table, restricted to in-frame sequences. Some clones are absent from its copies; in checked studies, under half trace to an unresolved V gene, and the reason for the others is unknown. The sample profile shows 70,000 or so clones; around nine tenths of them were found once. 0.86% of the sample is held by the ten biggest clonotypes.

Only one count was recorded for this clone. No antigen is known for it. No base quality information exists; no much larger clone differs at one position. This sequence originates from an adult with an advanced solid tumor such as melanoma, head and neck, liver or kidney cancer. The specimen comprised CD4+ or CD8+ T cells sorted from blood, sampled in a trial of the OX40 agonist ivuxolimab.

The nucleotides read TGTGCCAGCAGTGGGGTTTCGGGCCAGTCTCGGGAGCAGTACTTC. Translation gives CASSGVSGQSREQYF. The chain couples TRBV6-1 to TRBJ2-7, with no confident D gene call. The CDR1 and CDR2 encoded by the germline V gene are MNHNS and SASEGT. The CDR3, from cysteine to phenylalanine, totals 15 residues. Of all the DNA, just the CDR3 is kept, 45 bases in frame from base 1. V is reduced by 4 bases and J by 7 bases, leaving a spacing of 20 bases between them.